The following is a T cell receptor beta chain sequence with its context. As yet, its antigen is unknown. The protocol was immunoSEQ multiplex PCR, while the TCRdb copy is restricted to in-frame clones and leaves out a portion. The table lists under 200,000 clones, about 91% of them singletons, with roughly 4.5% in the top ten. The sample belongs to a study of T cell responses to AZD1222 COVID-19 vaccine. General study results and limits: Reportedly, close to half of spike-specific TCRs are directed against unmutated variant regions. Among AZD1222 vaccinees, only five or six were seropositive at baseline. The donor cohort was predominantly white British with a female majority, and clonal diversity may have been underestimated. No day 14 peak samples; only post-peak repertoires were characterized.

The source was peripheral blood, collected on day 0 of MenACWY control vaccination. The clonotype was recovered from an adult in good health.

The CDR3: CAVAPRPPWEQYF. CDR3 coding DNA: TGTGCCGTTGCACCCCGGCCCCCTTGGGAGCAGTACTTC. The gene calls are TRBV10-3 and TRBJ2-7, with no clear D. The V end lost 11 bases, the J end lost 7 bases, and 21 bases lay between the germline ends. Per germline, CDR1 ENHRY and CDR2 SYGVKD. The CDR3 extends over 13 amino acids.